Each of the 25 T cell receptor beta chains below was sequenced from the same sample in a study of blood T cells in healthy people across ages. Combining a sample-barcoded 5' primer with a J-beta primer mix, a second PCR ran for 7 to 11 cycles. TCRdb reprocessed the 5' RACE reads with MiXCR, giving one entry per CDR3 protein. This sample has 1.8 million or so distinct CDR3 sequences; about 39% occur once, and the top ten carry approximately 22%. The sequenced material came from blood. The receptors originated from a human donor in good health.

The gene calls are TRBV7-8 and TRBJ2-7; 7 bases are shared with TRBD1. V shed 3 bases, J shed 6 bases, and the junction held 5 bases outside the gene matches. The germline gives CDR1 SGHVS, CDR2 FQNEAQ. The CDR3 has 13 amino acids. Here the CDR3 DNA reads TGTGCCAGCAGCTTGGGACAGACCTGCGAGCAGTACTTC. Residues: CASSLGQTCEQYF.

There are a few counts of this clonotype. This chain uses TRBV6-2 or TRBV6-3 with TRBJ2-4, with D hard to call. Matching the DNA end better, TRBJ2-7 makes the J call doubtful. Germline V gene lookup returns CDR1 MNHEY and CDR2 SVGEGT. This CDR3 comprises 11 residues. In DNA, the CDR3 is TGTGCCACCTATGTCCCCTACGAGCAGTACTTC. This translates into CATYVPYEQYF.

The chain links TRBV20-1 to TRBJ1-1; D remains unclear. The germline gives CDR1 DFQATT, CDR2 SNEGSKA (reference sequence). With 3 bases removed from V and 1 base from J, the gap between germline ends came to 9 bases. The CDR3 is made up of 13 amino acids. The chain's CDR3 is CSASSLQNTEAFF. The CDR3 coding sequence is TGCAGTGCTAGTTCTTTACAGAACACTGAAGCTTTCTTT.

This clonotype was found a few times. The chain employs TRBV15 and TRBJ2-1; D is undetermined. The CDR3 extends over 13 amino acids. Germline V gene data show CDR1 as LNHNV and CDR2 as YYDKDF (reference sequence). The V and J ends lost 5 bases and 6 bases respectively, with 11 bases between them. The CDR3 DNA reads TGTGCCACCAGCCCCGGCGTAGTCAATGAGCAGTTCTTC. Translating it yields CATSPGVVNEQFF. The entire variable domain, with the rest obtained from reference TRBV15 and TRBJ2-1, is as follows: DAMVIQNPRYQVTQFGKPVTLSCSQTLNHNVMYWYQQKSSQAPKLLFHYYDKDFNNEADTPDNFQSRRPNTSFCFLDIRSPGLGDTAMYLCATSPGVVNEQFFGPGTRLTVL.

The genes are TRBV12-3 or TRBV12-4 and TRBJ1-6; TRBD1 matches at 8 bases. Germline trimming cut 6 bases from V and 7 bases from J; bases unmatched to any gene: 8. The CDR3 totals 15 residues. The CDR3: CASSQQGVRNSPLHF. CDR3 DNA: TGTGCCAGCAGCCAACAGGGGGTTCGGAATTCACCCCTCCACTTT.

The chain joins TRBV7-3 to TRBJ2-3; D remains ambiguous. Per the germline V gene, CDR1 is SGHTA and CDR2 is FQGTGA. CDR3 size: 13 residues. V lost 0 bases, J lost 6 bases, and 7 bases lay in between. CDR3 protein: CASSLTHEDTQYF. For the CDR3, the DNA is TGTGCCAGCAGCTTAACTCACGAGGATACGCAGTATTTT.

The chain carries TRBV12-3 or TRBV12-4 and TRBJ1-4; tentatively, D is TRBD1 (6 bases). The CDR3 length is 18 residues. V shed 6 bases and J shed 0 bases, with 20 bases lying between them. The CDR3 loop is CASRLGHLIKSTNEKLFF. CDR3 in DNA: TGTGCCAGCAGACTGGGACACCTGATAAAGTCAACTAATGAAAAACTGTTTTTT.

The CDR3 DNA is TGTGCCAGCAGCACCCCCAACAATGAGCAGTTCTTC. Protein: CASSTPNNEQFF. The rearrangement links TRBV6-5 to TRBJ2-1; no clear D. Germline V gives CDR1 MNHEY, CDR2 SVGAGI. Trimming removed 6 bases from V and 5 bases from J, with 8 bases in between. CDR3 length: 12 amino acids.

This clonotype was picked up a small number of times. V and J are TRBV29-1 and TRBJ1-1; D unclear. This CDR3 is built from 12 residues. V dropped 6 bases and J dropped 5 bases, with 13 bases sitting between them. The germline gives CDR1 SQVTM, CDR2 ANQGSEA. CDR3 region: CSVLVGGTEAFF. For the CDR3, the DNA is TGCAGCGTCCTCGTAGGAGGAACTGAAGCTTTCTTT.

This rearrangement joins TRBV12-3 or TRBV12-4 to TRBJ2-3, with 9 bases identical to TRBD2. V was pared by 2 bases and J by 2 bases, with 5 bases of the junction left unmatched. The CDR3 loop spans 16 amino acids. Here the CDR3 DNA reads TGTGCCAGCAGTTTAAATGGACTAGCGATCACAGATACGCAGTATTTT. Protein product: CASSLNGLAITDTQYF.

The gene calls are TRBV28 and TRBJ2-4; D ambiguous. The J call is in doubt because the DNA end fits TRBJ2-7 better. CDR3 length equals 13 residues. From germline, CDR1 is MDHEN and CDR2 SYDVKM. The CDR3 DNA sequence: TGTGCCAGCAGGCCTCCGGTGTCCTACGAGCAGTACTTC. It translates to CASRPPVSYEQYF.

This clonotype occurred a few times. The chain is built from TRBV6-5 and TRBJ2-1; maybe TRBD1 (5 bases). Trimming cost V 6 bases and J 5 bases, with 17 bases left between them. This CDR3 contains 15 residues. CDR1 is MNHEY, CDR2 SVGAGI, per germline. The DNA of the CDR3 is TGTGCCAGCAGCCCCCCGACAGCCGGCAACAATGAGCAGTTCTTC. Its protein product is CASSPPTAGNNEQFF.

V is TRBV12-3 or TRBV12-4 and J is TRBJ2-5; D perhaps matches TRBD2 (6 bases). Trimming took off 6 bases at V and 5 bases at J, with 16 bases between the two ends. The CDR3 sequence is 14 residues long. The CDR3 DNA sequence: TGTGCCAGCAGCTATATGTCGGCGGGGGAGACCCAGTACTTC. Translation: CASSYMSAGETQYF.

There are a few counts of this clonotype. The chain joins TRBV7-2 to TRBJ2-6, with D uncertain. The CDR3 length is 15 residues. Germline lookup yields CDR1 SGHTA and CDR2 FQGNSA. Trimming took off 2 bases at V and 5 bases at J, with 10 bases between the two ends. The DNA of the CDR3 is TGTGCCAGCAGCTTACGGGCCCTGAGGGCCAACGTCCTGACTTTC. This translates into CASSLRALRANVLTF.

This clonotype was detected ten times or more. The chain joins TRBV29-1 to TRBJ1-2, with a weak D call TRBD1 (6 bases). The CDR3 consists of 17 residues. Trimming left V 6 bases short and J 0 bases short, with 23 bases between. Germline V gene sequence: CDR1 SQVTM, CDR2 ANQGSEA. The CDR3 reads CSVESPDRTVPNYGYTF. CDR3 in DNA: TGCAGCGTAGAATCCCCCGACAGGACGGTTCCTAACTATGGCTACACCTTC.

The chain recombines TRBV29-1 with TRBJ2-1; 7 bases match TRBD1. Germline CDR1 and CDR2: SQVTM and ANQGSEA. V gave up 5 bases and J gave up 7 bases; unmatched junction bases: 5. CDR3 size: 12 residues. Here the CDR3 reads CSVPGTENEQFF. The CDR3 DNA reads as TGCAGCGTTCCCGGGACAGAAAATGAGCAGTTCTTC.

The chain employs TRBV18 and TRBJ2-1; 7 positions match TRBD1. The CDR3 sequence is 14 residues long. In germline, CDR1 is KGHSH, CDR2 LQKENI. V shed 6 bases, J shed 6 bases, and the junction held 8 bases outside the gene matches. Here the CDR3 DNA reads TGTGCCAGCTCTCCCGGGACAGACTTCAATGAGCAGTTCTTC. Its translation is CASSPGTDFNEQFF.

This clonotype was seen only a few times. CDR3 nucleotide sequence: TGCAGTGCCAGGCCAGAGATAAGCACAGATACGCAGTATTTT. It codes for CSARPEISTDTQYF. The chain joins TRBV20-1 to TRBJ2-3, with D unresolved. Germline loops: CDR1 DFQATT, CDR2 SNEGSKA (reference sequence). The CDR3 is made up of 14 amino acids. V lost 6 bases, J lost 0 bases, and 13 bases lay in between.

J is TRBJ2-7 and V is TRBV25-1; no definite D call. The CDR3 extends over 13 amino acids. The V end lost 3 bases, the J end lost 3 bases, and 9 bases lay between the germline ends. Looked up from germline, CDR1 is MGHDK and CDR2 is SYGVNS. The CDR3 DNA sequence: TGTGCCAGCAGTGATCCTGCCCTCTACGAGCAGTACTTC. Protein sequence: CASSDPALYEQYF.

The V gene is TRBV7-2, the J gene TRBJ1-2, with D hard to call. V was pared by 1 base and J by 12 bases, with 12 bases between. Germline V gene sequence: CDR1 SGHTA, CDR2 FQGNSA. This CDR3 is 12 amino acids long. The CDR3 spells CASSLGSYGDTF. The CDR3 nucleotides read TGTGCCAGCAGCTTAGGCTCCTATGGTGACACCTTC.

As DNA, the CDR3 is TGCAGTGCTAGAGACGACAGGGGTTCCTCCTACGAGCAGTACTTC. Protein sequence: CSARDDRGSSYEQYF. The rearrangement joins TRBV20-1 to TRBJ2-7, with TRBD1 matching over 8 bases. Losses at the gene ends were 0 bases for V and 0 bases for J; bases not matched to a gene: 4. The CDR3 is made up of 15 amino acids. Germline assignment: CDR1 DFQATT and CDR2 SNEGSKA (reference sequence).

Details on this clonotype: A much larger clone lies a single base off, so this may be a read error. The rearrangement uses TRBV7-3 and TRBJ2-6, with D possibly being TRBD1 or TRBD2 (5 bases each). The germline CDR1 and CDR2 sequences are SGHTA and FQGTGA. This CDR3 region has 14 residues. CDR3 protein: CASSLMAGANVRTF. CDR3 sequence (DNA): TGTGCCAGCAGCTTAATGGCCGGGGCCAACGTCCGGACTTTC. Looking up the rest from reference TRBV7-3 and TRBJ2-6 gives the full variable domain: GAGVSQTPSNKVTEKGKYVELRCDPISGHTALYWYRQSLGQGPEFLIYFQGTGAADDSGLPNDRFFAVRPEGSVSTLKIQRTERGDSAVYLCASSLMAGANVRTFGAGSRLTVL.

This clonotype was counted only a few times. The chain combines TRBV10-3 with TRBJ1-2; D is uncertain. The V gene lost 0 bases and the J gene lost 2 bases, with 7 bases spanning the gap. This CDR3 is 14 amino acids long. Germline loops: CDR1 ENHRY, CDR2 SYGVKD. CDR3 residues: CAISESIGNYGYTF. CDR3 nucleotides: TGTGCCATCAGTGAGTCGATCGGCAACTATGGCTACACCTTC.

This chain uses TRBV6-5 with TRBJ2-1; 8 positions match TRBD2. Germline CDR1 MNHEY, CDR2 SVGAGI. V was pared by 5 bases and J by 11 bases, with 11 bases of the junction left unmatched. CDR3 length: 14 residues. The chain's CDR3 is CASSDLRTSRQQFF. CDR3 coding DNA: TGTGCCAGCAGTGACCTGCGGACTAGCAGACAGCAGTTCTTC.

This clonotype was counted between two and nine times. The V call is TRBV20-1, the J call TRBJ2-7, with D possibly being TRBD1 (5 bases). Germline CDR1 DFQATT, CDR2 SNEGSKA (reference sequence). The CDR3 has 15 amino acids. V was cut by 1 base and J by 2 bases, with 15 bases left in between. The CDR3 sequence is CSARAPVGVTYEQYF. The CDR3 nucleotides read TGCAGTGCTAGAGCCCCGGTAGGGGTCACCTACGAGCAGTACTTC.